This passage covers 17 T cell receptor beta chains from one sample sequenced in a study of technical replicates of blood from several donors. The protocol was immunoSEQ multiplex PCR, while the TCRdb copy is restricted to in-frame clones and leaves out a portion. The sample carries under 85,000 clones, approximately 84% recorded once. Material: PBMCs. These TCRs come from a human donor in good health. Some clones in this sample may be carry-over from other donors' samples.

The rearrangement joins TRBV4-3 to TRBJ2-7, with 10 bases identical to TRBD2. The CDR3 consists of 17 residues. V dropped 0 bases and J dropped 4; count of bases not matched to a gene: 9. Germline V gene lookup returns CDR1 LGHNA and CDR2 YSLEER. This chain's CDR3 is CASSQDYYGSGRYEQYF. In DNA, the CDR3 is TGCGCCAGCAGCCAAGATTATTATGGTAGCGGGAGGTACGAGCAGTACTTC.

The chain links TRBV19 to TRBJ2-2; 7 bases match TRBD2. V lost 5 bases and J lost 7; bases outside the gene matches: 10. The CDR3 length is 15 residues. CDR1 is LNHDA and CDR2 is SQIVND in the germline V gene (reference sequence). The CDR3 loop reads CASSGEGGFFGELFF. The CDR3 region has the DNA TGTGCCAGTAGTGGGGAGGGTGGCTTCTTCGGGGAGCTGTTTTTT.

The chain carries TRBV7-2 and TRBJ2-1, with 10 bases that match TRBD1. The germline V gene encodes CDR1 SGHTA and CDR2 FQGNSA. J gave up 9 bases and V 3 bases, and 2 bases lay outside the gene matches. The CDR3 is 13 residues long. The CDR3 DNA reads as TGTGCCAGCAGCTTGGGACAGGGGAGTGAGCAGTTCTTC. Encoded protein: CASSLGQGSEQFF.

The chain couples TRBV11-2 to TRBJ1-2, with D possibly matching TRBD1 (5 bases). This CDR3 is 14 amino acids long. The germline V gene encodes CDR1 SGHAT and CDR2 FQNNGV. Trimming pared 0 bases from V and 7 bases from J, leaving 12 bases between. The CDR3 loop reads CASSLEPTVAGYTF. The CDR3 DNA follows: TGTGCCAGCAGCTTAGAACCGACAGTGGCTGGCTACACCTTC.

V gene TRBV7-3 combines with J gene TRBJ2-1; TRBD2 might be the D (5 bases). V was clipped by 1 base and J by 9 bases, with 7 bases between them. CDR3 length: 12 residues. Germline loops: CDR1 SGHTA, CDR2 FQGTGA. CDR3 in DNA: TGTGCCAGCAGCTTAAGTGGGAGTGAGCAGTTCTTC. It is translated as CASSLSGSEQFF.

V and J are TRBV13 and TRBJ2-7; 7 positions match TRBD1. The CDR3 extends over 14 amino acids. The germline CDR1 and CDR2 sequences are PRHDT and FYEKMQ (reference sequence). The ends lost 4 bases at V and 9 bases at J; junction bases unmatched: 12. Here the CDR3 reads CASSSRPRGSGQYF. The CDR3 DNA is TGTGCCAGCAGCTCCCGCCCCAGGGGGTCGGGGCAGTACTTC.

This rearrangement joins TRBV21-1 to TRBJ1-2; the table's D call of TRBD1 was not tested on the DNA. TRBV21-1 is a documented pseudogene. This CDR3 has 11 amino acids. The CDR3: CASRDRGAATF. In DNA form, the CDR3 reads TGTGCCAGCAGGGACAGGGGCGCTGCCACCTTC.

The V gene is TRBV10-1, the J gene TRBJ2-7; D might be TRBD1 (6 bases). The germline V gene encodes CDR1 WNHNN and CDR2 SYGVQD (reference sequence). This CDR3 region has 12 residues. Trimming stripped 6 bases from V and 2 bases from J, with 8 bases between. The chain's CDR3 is CASSGQPYEQYF. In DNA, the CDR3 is TGCGCCAGCAGCGGACAGCCCTACGAGCAGTACTTC.

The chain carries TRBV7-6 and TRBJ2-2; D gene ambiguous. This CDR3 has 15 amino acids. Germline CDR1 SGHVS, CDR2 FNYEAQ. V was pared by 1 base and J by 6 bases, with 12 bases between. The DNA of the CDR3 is TGTGCCAGCAGCTTAGAGGCGGCCTCCGCCGGGGAGCTGTTTTTT. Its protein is CASSLEAASAGELFF.

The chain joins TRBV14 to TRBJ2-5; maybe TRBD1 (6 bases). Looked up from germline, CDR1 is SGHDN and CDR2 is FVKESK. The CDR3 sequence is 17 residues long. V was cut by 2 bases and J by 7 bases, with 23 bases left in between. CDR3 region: CASSQSERQALYGTQYF. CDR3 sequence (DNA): TGTGCCAGCAGCCAAAGTGAGCGACAGGCATTATACGGGACCCAGTACTTC.

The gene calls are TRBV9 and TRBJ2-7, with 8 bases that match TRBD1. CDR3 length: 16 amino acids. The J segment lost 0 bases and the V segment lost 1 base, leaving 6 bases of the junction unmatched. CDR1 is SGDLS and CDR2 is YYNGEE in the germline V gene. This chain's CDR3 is CASSVSDRGSSYEQYF. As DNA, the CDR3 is TGTGCCAGCAGCGTATCCGACAGGGGAAGCTCCTACGAGCAGTACTTC.

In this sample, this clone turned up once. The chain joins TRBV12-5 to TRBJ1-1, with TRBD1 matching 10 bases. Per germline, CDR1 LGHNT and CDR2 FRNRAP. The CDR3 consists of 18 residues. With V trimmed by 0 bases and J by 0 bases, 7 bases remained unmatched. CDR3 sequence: CASGLVLGTGAMNTEAFF. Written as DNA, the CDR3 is TGTGCTAGTGGTTTGGTACTGGGGACAGGGGCGATGAACACTGAAGCTTTCTTT.

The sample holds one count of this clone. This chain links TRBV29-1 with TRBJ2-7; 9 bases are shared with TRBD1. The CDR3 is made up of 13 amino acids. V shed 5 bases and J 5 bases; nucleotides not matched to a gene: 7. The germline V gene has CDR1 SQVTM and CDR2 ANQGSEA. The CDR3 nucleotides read TGCAGCGTTAGGACAGGGGTCCACCACGAGCAGTACTTC. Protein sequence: CSVRTGVHHEQYF.

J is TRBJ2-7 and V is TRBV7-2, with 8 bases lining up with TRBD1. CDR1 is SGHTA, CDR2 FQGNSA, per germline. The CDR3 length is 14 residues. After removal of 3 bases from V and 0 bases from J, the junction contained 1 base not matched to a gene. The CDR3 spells CASSFGTGSYEQYF. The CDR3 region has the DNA TGTGCCAGCAGCTTCGGGACAGGCTCCTACGAGCAGTACTTC.

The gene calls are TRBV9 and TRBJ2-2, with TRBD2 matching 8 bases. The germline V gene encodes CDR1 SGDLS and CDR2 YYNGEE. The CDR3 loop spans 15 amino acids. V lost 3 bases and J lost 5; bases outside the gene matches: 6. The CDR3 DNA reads TGTGCCAGCAGCGCCAGCGGGAGTAAGACCGGGGAGCTGTTTTTT. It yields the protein CASSASGSKTGELFF.

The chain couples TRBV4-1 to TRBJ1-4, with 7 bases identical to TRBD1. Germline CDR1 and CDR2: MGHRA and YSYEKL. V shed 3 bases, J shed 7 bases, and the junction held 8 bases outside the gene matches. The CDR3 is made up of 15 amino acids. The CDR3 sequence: CASSHRQGGLEKLFF. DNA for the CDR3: TGCGCCAGCAGCCACCGACAGGGAGGTCTTGAAAAACTGTTTTTT.

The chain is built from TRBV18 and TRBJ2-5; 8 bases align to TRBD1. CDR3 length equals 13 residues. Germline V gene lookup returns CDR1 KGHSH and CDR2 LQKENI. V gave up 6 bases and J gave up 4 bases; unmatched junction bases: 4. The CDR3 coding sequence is TGTGCCAGCTCCCCCGGACAGGGAGAGACCCAGTACTTC. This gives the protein CASSPGQGETQYF.